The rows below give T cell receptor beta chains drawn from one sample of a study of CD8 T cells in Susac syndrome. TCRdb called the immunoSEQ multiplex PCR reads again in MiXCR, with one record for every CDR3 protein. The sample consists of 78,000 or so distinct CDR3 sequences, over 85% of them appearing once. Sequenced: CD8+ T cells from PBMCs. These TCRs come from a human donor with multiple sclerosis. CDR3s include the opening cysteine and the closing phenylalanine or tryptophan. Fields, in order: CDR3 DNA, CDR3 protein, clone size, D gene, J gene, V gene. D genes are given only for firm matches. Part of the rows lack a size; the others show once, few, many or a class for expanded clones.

CDR3 DNA: TGTGCCAGCAGCCAAAAGCCTAGCGGCAACAATGAGCAGTTCTTC
CDR3 protein: CASSQKPSGNNEQFF
clone size: -
D gene: TRBD2
J gene: TRBJ2-1
V gene: TRBV3-1

CDR3 DNA: TGTGCCAGTAGTTCCGATGACGCTAGCACAGATACGCAGTATTTT
CDR3 protein: CASSSDDASTDTQYF
clone size: -
D gene: -
J gene: TRBJ2-3
V gene: TRBV19

CDR3 DNA: TGTGCCACCAGTGATGACAGGGTGGACACCGGGGAGCTGTTTTTT
CDR3 protein: CATSDDRVDTGELFF
clone size: -
D gene: TRBD1
J gene: TRBJ2-2
V gene: TRBV24-1

CDR3 DNA: TGTGCCAGCAGCTCCGGGACAGCGAACACCGGGGAGCTGTTTTTT
CDR3 protein: CASSSGTANTGELFF
clone size: -
D gene: TRBD1
J gene: TRBJ2-2
V gene: TRBV7-9

CDR3 DNA: TGTGCCAGCAGCTACCTAACTTTAAGGGTGGTGTCGGAAGCTTTCTTT
CDR3 protein: CASSYLTLRVVSEAFF
clone size: -
D gene: -
J gene: TRBJ1-1
V gene: TRBV7-2

CDR3 DNA: TGTGCCAGCAGCCTAGGGAGCGACGAGCAGTACTTC
CDR3 protein: CASSLGSDEQYF
clone size: -
D gene: -
J gene: TRBJ2-7
V gene: TRBV7-9

CDR3 DNA: TGTGCCAGCAGTTATGCAGGAACCTACGAGCAGTACTTC
CDR3 protein: CASSYAGTYEQYF
clone size: -
D gene: -
J gene: TRBJ2-7
V gene: TRBV6-5

CDR3 DNA: TGTGCCTGGAGTTCCCCCCAACGATATGGCTACACCTTC
CDR3 protein: CAWSSPQRYGYTF
clone size: -
D gene: -
J gene: TRBJ1-2
V gene: TRBV30

CDR3 DNA: TGTGCCAGCAGCGTAGGAGGGGAAGACATTCAGTACTTC
CDR3 protein: CASSVGGEDIQYF
clone size: -
D gene: -
J gene: TRBJ2-4
V gene: TRBV9

CDR3 DNA: TGTGCCAGCAGCTTACGGGGTATTGGGGGCGAGCAGTACTTC
CDR3 protein: CASSLRGIGGEQYF
clone size: -
D gene: -
J gene: TRBJ2-7
V gene: TRBV6-5

CDR3 DNA: TGTGCCTGGAGTGTATCAACTGAAGCTTTCTTT
CDR3 protein: CAWSVSTEAFF
clone size: -
D gene: -
J gene: TRBJ1-1
V gene: TRBV30

CDR3 DNA: TGCGCCAGCAGCTTGGATCCAGCTACCTACTCTGGAAACACCATATATTTT
CDR3 protein: CASSLDPATYSGNTIYF
clone size: -
D gene: -
J gene: TRBJ1-3
V gene: TRBV5-1

CDR3 DNA: TGTGCCAGCAGCGTAGAAGCAAGCTCCTACGAGCAGTACTTC
CDR3 protein: CASSVEASSYEQYF
clone size: -
D gene: -
J gene: TRBJ2-7
V gene: TRBV9

CDR3 DNA: TGTGCCAGCAGGGCGGCCGGAGGGGCAGATACGCAGTATTTT
CDR3 protein: CASRAAGGADTQYF
clone size: few
D gene: -
J gene: TRBJ2-3
V gene: TRBV7-2

CDR3 DNA: TGTGCCAGCACCTCCGCACCGCACACTGAAGCTTTCTTT
CDR3 protein: CASTSAPHTEAFF
clone size: -
D gene: -
J gene: TRBJ1-1
V gene: TRBV28

CDR3 DNA: TGTGCCAGCAGCTTAGTACTAGCGGTCTACACAGATACGCAGTATTTT
CDR3 protein: CASSLVLAVYTDTQYF
clone size: -
D gene: TRBD2
J gene: TRBJ2-3
V gene: TRBV7-9

CDR3 DNA: TGTGCCAGCAGTGAAGGCACAGGGGGCTTTGGAAACATTCAGTACTTC
CDR3 protein: CASSEGTGGFGNIQYF
clone size: -
D gene: TRBD1
J gene: TRBJ2-4
V gene: TRBV25-1

CDR3 DNA: TGTGCCAGCACCGAGCACGGGCACCAAGAGACCCAGTACTTC
CDR3 protein: CASTEHGHQETQYF
clone size: -
D gene: -
J gene: TRBJ2-5
V gene: TRBV6-5

CDR3 DNA: TGTGCCAGCAGCTTTAGCGGGGGGGCGGATGAGCAGTTCTTC
CDR3 protein: CASSFSGGADEQFF
clone size: -
D gene: TRBD2
J gene: TRBJ2-1
V gene: TRBV7-9

CDR3 DNA: TGTGCCAGCAGTTTGGCCCGCACAGATACGCAGTATTTT
CDR3 protein: CASSLARTDTQYF
clone size: -
D gene: -
J gene: TRBJ2-3
V gene: TRBV27

CDR3 DNA: TGTGCCAGCAGTTACAGTCCGCGGGACAGGGGATCGGGCTACACCTTC
CDR3 protein: CASSYSPRDRGSGYTF
clone size: -
D gene: TRBD1
J gene: TRBJ1-2
V gene: TRBV28

CDR3 DNA: TGTGCCACCAGCAACCCTCTGCGGGAACATACGCAGTATTTT
CDR3 protein: CATSNPLREHTQYF
clone size: -
D gene: -
J gene: TRBJ2-3
V gene: TRBV15

CDR3 DNA: TGCAGTGCTACGGACAGCTCCTACGTACACTATGGCTACACCTTC
CDR3 protein: CSATDSSYVHYGYTF
clone size: -
D gene: -
J gene: TRBJ1-2
V gene: TRBV20-1

CDR3 DNA: TGTGCCAGCAGTCCCTCGGGGGAGCCCCTCCACTTT
CDR3 protein: CASSPSGEPLHF
clone size: once
D gene: -
J gene: TRBJ1-6
V gene: TRBV12-3/TRBV12-4

CDR3 DNA: TGCGCCAGCAGCCAAGGACTAGCGGGGCACACAGATACGCAGTATTTT
CDR3 protein: CASSQGLAGHTDTQYF
clone size: -
D gene: TRBD2
J gene: TRBJ2-3
V gene: TRBV4-3

CDR3 DNA: TGCGCCAGCAGTTGGACTGTTAGCACTGAAGCTTTCTTT
CDR3 protein: CASSWTVSTEAFF
clone size: -
D gene: -
J gene: TRBJ1-1
V gene: TRBV5-1

CDR3 DNA: TGTGCCAGCGGCACCGGGGAGCTGTTTTTT
CDR3 protein: CASGTGELFF
clone size: -
D gene: -
J gene: TRBJ2-2
V gene: TRBV6-5

CDR3 DNA: TGTGCCTGGATAGACGGGAGTGGGAATGAGCAGTTCTTC
CDR3 protein: CAWIDGSGNEQFF
clone size: -
D gene: -
J gene: TRBJ2-1
V gene: TRBV30

CDR3 DNA: TGCAGCGTTGAAGATTGGGCGGCAGGGGGCGAGGGGACCCAGTACTTC
CDR3 protein: CSVEDWAAGGEGTQYF
clone size: -
D gene: TRBD1
J gene: TRBJ2-5
V gene: TRBV29-1

CDR3 DNA: TGTGCCTGGAGTGTGGGCAGGGGGACTACCTACGAGCAGTACTTC
CDR3 protein: CAWSVGRGTTYEQYF
clone size: -
D gene: -
J gene: TRBJ2-7
V gene: TRBV30

CDR3 DNA: TGTGCCAGTAGTATGGTTGAGCAGGGAGTCCACGTCCTGACTTTC
CDR3 protein: CASSMVEQGVHVLTF
clone size: once
D gene: -
J gene: TRBJ2-6
V gene: TRBV19

CDR3 DNA: TGTGCCAGCAGTTTATCGGTACAGACCTCCTACGAGCAGTACTTC
CDR3 protein: CASSLSVQTSYEQYF
clone size: once
D gene: -
J gene: TRBJ2-7
V gene: TRBV27

CDR3 DNA: TGCGCCAGCTCCCCGAGAGTCTTTAAGGGCTACACCTTC
CDR3 protein: CASSPRVFKGYTF
clone size: -
D gene: -
J gene: TRBJ1-2
V gene: TRBV4-1

CDR3 DNA: TGTGCCAGCAGGACTTCTCCCGGGGGGGGGATACACGAGCAGTACTTC
CDR3 protein: CASRTSPGGGIHEQYF
clone size: -
D gene: TRBD2
J gene: TRBJ2-7
V gene: TRBV7-9

CDR3 DNA: TGTGCCAGCAGCTTCCCAGGGCCTGAAGCTTTCTTT
CDR3 protein: CASSFPGPEAFF
clone size: -
D gene: -
J gene: TRBJ1-1
V gene: TRBV5-8

CDR3 DNA: TGTGCCTGGAGTGGTTACGGGTTGACTGAAGCTTTCTTT
CDR3 protein: CAWSGYGLTEAFF
clone size: -
D gene: -
J gene: TRBJ1-1
V gene: TRBV30

CDR3 DNA: TGCGCCAGCAGCCAAGAGACAGCTCTCTATGGCTACACCTTC
CDR3 protein: CASSQETALYGYTF
clone size: -
D gene: -
J gene: TRBJ1-2
V gene: TRBV4-1

CDR3 DNA: TGTGCCAGCAGCCCCGGGAGAGCCTACGAGCAGTACTTC
CDR3 protein: CASSPGRAYEQYF
clone size: -
D gene: -
J gene: TRBJ2-7
V gene: TRBV6-2/TRBV6-3

CDR3 DNA: TGTGCTAGTGGGTTGAACACTGAAGCTTTCTTT
CDR3 protein: CASGLNTEAFF
clone size: -
D gene: -
J gene: TRBJ1-1
V gene: TRBV12-5

CDR3 DNA: TGTGCCATCAGTGAGCCGGGACTAGCGGGCTCCTACGAGCAGTACTTC
CDR3 protein: CAISEPGLAGSYEQYF
clone size: once
D gene: TRBD2
J gene: TRBJ2-7
V gene: TRBV10-3

CDR3 DNA: TGTGCCAGCAGCGTAGGGTCCGGCAACTACGAGCAGTACTTC
CDR3 protein: CASSVGSGNYEQYF
clone size: -
D gene: -
J gene: TRBJ2-7
V gene: TRBV9

CDR3 DNA: TGTGCCAGCAGTTTATTGGGGACTGAAGCTTTCTTT
CDR3 protein: CASSLLGTEAFF
clone size: once
D gene: -
J gene: TRBJ1-1
V gene: TRBV27

CDR3 DNA: TGTGCCAGCAGCCAAGCAGGGGCGCGGAATGGCTACACCTTC
CDR3 protein: CASSQAGARNGYTF
clone size: -
D gene: -
J gene: TRBJ1-2
V gene: TRBV3-1

CDR3 DNA: TGCGCCAGCAGCCCAGAAACAGCCCTAGCCAAAAACATTCAGTACTTC
CDR3 protein: CASSPETALAKNIQYF
clone size: -
D gene: -
J gene: TRBJ2-4
V gene: TRBV4-3

CDR3 DNA: TGTGCCAGCAGGGCAGTAGGAAACACCATATATTTT
CDR3 protein: CASRAVGNTIYF
clone size: -
D gene: -
J gene: TRBJ1-3
V gene: TRBV6-5

CDR3 DNA: TGTGCCAGTACTCGGGCTCCCGGGACACAGAACAATGAGCAGTTCTTC
CDR3 protein: CASTRAPGTQNNEQFF
clone size: -
D gene: -
J gene: TRBJ2-1
V gene: TRBV19

CDR3 DNA: TGTGCCAGCAGTCCTATTACGGGACAGCAGCCCCTGAACACTGAAGCTTTCTTT
CDR3 protein: CASSPITGQQPLNTEAFF
clone size: -
D gene: TRBD1
J gene: TRBJ1-1
V gene: TRBV27

CDR3 DNA: TGCGCCAGCAGCTTGGGGCCTAGCGGGAGAACGGAGACCCAGTACTTC
CDR3 protein: CASSLGPSGRTETQYF
clone size: -
D gene: TRBD2
J gene: TRBJ2-5
V gene: TRBV5-1

CDR3 DNA: TGTGCCAGCAGCGCTACCATCGGGACAGGGGACCATGCTGGCTCAGTTGGCTACACCTTC
CDR3 protein: CASSATIGTGDHAGSVGYTF
clone size: -
D gene: TRBD1
J gene: TRBJ1-2
V gene: TRBV5-4

CDR3 DNA: TGTGCCAGCAGTAAAGACAGCGGACGAAGCACAGATACGCAGTATTTT
CDR3 protein: CASSKDSGRSTDTQYF
clone size: -
D gene: -
J gene: TRBJ2-3
V gene: TRBV7-9

CDR3 DNA: TGTGCCAGTATGGCAGGGCGAGAAGGCTACACCTTC
CDR3 protein: CASMAGREGYTF
clone size: -
D gene: -
J gene: TRBJ1-2
V gene: TRBV19

CDR3 DNA: TGCGCCAGCGCGTTGGGTGAAAAACTGTTTTTT
CDR3 protein: CASALGEKLFF
clone size: -
D gene: -
J gene: TRBJ1-4
V gene: TRBV5-1

CDR3 DNA: TGCGCCAGCAGCTTACAACAGGGGGCGAAAGGTGATGGCTACACCTTC
CDR3 protein: CASSLQQGAKGDGYTF
clone size: -
D gene: TRBD1
J gene: TRBJ1-2
V gene: TRBV5-1

CDR3 DNA: TGTGCCAGCAGCCCGACGGACAGGGCCCATCAGCCCCAGCATTTT
CDR3 protein: CASSPTDRAHQPQHF
clone size: -
D gene: TRBD1
J gene: TRBJ1-5
V gene: TRBV2

CDR3 DNA: TGTGCCAGCAGTTTCTCAGGGAAACCGGGCAATCAGCCCCAGCATTTT
CDR3 protein: CASSFSGKPGNQPQHF
clone size: -
D gene: -
J gene: TRBJ1-5
V gene: TRBV13

CDR3 DNA: TGTGCCTGGAGTCTTAGCGGGAGGATATTAGATGAGCAGTTCTTC
CDR3 protein: CAWSLSGRILDEQFF
clone size: -
D gene: TRBD2
J gene: TRBJ2-1
V gene: TRBV30

CDR3 DNA: TGCGCCAGCAGCCTATTACCATGGGACGACTCTGGAAACACCATATATTTT
CDR3 protein: CASSLLPWDDSGNTIYF
clone size: -
D gene: -
J gene: TRBJ1-3
V gene: TRBV5-1